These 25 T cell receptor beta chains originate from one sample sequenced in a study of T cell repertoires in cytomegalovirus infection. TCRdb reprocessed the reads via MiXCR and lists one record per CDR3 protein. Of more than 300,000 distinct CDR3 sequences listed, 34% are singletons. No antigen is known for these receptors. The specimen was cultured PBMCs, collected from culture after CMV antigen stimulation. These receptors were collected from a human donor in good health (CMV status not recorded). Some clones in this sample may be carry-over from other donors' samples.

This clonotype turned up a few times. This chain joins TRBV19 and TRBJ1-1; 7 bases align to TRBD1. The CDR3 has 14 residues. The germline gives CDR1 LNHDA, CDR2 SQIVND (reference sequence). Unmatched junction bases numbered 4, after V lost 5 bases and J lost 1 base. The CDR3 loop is CASSHQGENTEAFF. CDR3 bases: TGTGCCAGTAGTCATCAGGGGGAGAACACTGAAGCTTTCTTT.

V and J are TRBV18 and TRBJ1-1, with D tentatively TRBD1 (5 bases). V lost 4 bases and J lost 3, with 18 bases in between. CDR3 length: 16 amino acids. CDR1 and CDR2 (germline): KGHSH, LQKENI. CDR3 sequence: CASSQRGGLGDTEAFF. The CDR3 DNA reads TGTGCCAGCTCACAGAGGGGCGGGCTAGGAGACACTGAAGCTTTCTTT.

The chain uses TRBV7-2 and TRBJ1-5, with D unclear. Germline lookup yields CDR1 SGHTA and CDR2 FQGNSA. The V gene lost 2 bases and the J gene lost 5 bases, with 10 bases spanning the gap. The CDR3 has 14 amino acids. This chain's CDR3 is CASSLQGVYQPQHF. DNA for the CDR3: TGTGCCAGCAGCTTACAAGGTGTCTATCAGCCCCAGCATTTT.

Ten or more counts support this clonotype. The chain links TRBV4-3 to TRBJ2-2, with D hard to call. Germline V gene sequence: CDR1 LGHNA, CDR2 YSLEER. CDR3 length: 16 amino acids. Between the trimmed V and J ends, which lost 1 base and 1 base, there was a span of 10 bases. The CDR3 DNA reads TGCGCCAGCAGCCAAGTGAGTGGGATGAACACCGGGGAGCTGTTTTTT. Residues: CASSQVSGMNTGELFF.

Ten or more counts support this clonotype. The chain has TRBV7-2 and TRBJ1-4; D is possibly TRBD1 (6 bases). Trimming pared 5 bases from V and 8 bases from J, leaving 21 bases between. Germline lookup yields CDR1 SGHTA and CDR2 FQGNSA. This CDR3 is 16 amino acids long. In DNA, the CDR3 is TGTGCCAGCAGCCCCCAGGGGACACTTTCCAACGAAAAACTGTTTTTT. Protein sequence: CASSPQGTLSNEKLFF.

CDR3 protein: CAISQRQGRTDTQYF. CDR3 coding DNA: TGTGCCATCAGTCAGAGACAGGGGAGGACAGATACGCAGTATTTT. V usage is TRBV10-3 and J usage is TRBJ2-3; 8 bases are shared with TRBD1. The junction had 7 bases not matched to a gene; V was cut back by 5 bases and J by 3 bases. Germline-derived CDR1 and CDR2 are ENHRY and SYGVKD. The CDR3 is made up of 15 amino acids.

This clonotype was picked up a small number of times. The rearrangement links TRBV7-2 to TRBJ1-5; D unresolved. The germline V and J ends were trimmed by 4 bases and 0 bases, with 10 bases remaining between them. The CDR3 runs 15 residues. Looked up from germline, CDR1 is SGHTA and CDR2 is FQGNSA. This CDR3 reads CASSSPDYSNQPQHF. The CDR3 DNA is TGTGCCAGCAGCTCACCCGATTATAGCAATCAGCCCCAGCATTTT.

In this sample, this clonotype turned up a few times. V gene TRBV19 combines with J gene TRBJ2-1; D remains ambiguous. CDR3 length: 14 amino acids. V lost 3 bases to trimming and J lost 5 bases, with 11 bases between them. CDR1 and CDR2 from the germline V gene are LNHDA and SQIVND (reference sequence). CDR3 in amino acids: CASSIIHSNNEQFF. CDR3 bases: TGTGCCAGTAGTATTATTCATTCGAACAATGAGCAGTTCTTC.

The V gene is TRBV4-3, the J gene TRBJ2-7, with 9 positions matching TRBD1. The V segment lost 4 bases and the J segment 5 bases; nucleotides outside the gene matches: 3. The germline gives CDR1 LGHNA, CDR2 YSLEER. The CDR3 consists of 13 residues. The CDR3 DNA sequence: TGCGCCAGCAGCCGTGGGACAGGGAACGAGCAGTACTTC. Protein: CASSRGTGNEQYF.

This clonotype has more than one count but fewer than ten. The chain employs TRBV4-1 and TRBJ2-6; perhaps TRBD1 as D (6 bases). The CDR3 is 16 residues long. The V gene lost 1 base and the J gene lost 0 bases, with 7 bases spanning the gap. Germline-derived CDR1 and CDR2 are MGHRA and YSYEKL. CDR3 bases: TGCGCCAGCAGCCAAGCACAGGGCTCTGGGGCCAACGTCCTGACTTTC. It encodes CASSQAQGSGANVLTF.

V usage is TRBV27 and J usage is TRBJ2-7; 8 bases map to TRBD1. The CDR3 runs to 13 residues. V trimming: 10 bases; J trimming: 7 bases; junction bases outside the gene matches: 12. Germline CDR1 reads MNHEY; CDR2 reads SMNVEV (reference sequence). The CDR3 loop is CATRTGRRGEQYF. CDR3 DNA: TGTGCCACCAGGACAGGGCGACGGGGAGAGCAGTACTTC.

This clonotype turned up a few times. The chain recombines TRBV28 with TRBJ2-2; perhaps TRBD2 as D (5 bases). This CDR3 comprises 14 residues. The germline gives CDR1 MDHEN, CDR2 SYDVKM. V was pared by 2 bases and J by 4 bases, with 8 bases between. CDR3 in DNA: TGTGCCAGCAGTTTAGAGGGTGTCACCGGGGAGCTGTTTTTT. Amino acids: CASSLEGVTGELFF.

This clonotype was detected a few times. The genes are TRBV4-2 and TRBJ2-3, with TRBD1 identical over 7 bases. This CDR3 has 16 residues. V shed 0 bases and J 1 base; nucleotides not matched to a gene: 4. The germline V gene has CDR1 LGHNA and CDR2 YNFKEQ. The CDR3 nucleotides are TGTGCCAGCAGCCAAGAGAGAGGGGGCGGCACAGATACGCAGTATTTT. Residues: CASSQERGGGTDTQYF.

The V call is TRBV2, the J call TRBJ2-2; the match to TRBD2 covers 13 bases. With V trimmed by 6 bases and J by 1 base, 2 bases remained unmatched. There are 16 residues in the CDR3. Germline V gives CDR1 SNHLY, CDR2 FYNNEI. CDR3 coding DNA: TGTGCCAGCAGGGGGACTAGCGGGGAGAACACCGGGGAGCTGTTTTTT. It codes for CASRGTSGENTGELFF. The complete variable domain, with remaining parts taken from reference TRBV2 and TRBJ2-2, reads EPEVTQTPSHQVTQMGQEVILRCVPISNHLYFYWYRQILGQKVEFLVSFYNNEISEKSEIFDDQFSVERPDGSNFTLKIRSTKLEDSAMYFCASRGTSGENTGELFFGEGSRLTVL.

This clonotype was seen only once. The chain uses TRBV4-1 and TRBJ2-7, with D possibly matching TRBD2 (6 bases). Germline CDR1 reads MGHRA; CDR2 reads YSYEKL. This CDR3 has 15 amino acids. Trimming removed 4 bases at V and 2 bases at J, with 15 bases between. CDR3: CASSPGRGSTYEQYV. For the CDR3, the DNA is TGCGCCAGCAGCCCTGGCCGGGGGAGTACCTACGAGCAGTACGTC.

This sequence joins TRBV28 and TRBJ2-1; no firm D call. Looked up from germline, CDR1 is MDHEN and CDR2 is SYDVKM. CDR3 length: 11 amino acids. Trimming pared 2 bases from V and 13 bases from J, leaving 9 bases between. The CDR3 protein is CASSLLRLQFF. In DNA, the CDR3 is TGTGCCAGCAGTTTACTGCGTCTCCAGTTCTTC.

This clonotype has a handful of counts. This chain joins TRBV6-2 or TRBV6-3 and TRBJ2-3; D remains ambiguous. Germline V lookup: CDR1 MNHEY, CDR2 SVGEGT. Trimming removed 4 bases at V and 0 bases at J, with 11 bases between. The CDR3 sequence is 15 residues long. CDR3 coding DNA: TGTGCCAGCAGTTGGACCAGCTCTAGCACAGATACGCAGTATTTT. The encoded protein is CASSWTSSSTDTQYF.

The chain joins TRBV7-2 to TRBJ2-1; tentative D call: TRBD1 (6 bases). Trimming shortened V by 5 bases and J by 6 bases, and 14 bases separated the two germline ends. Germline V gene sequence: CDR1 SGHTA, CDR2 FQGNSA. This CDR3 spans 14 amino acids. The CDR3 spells CASSRQGSPNEQFF. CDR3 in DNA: TGTGCCAGCAGCCGCCAGGGGTCACCCAATGAGCAGTTCTTC.

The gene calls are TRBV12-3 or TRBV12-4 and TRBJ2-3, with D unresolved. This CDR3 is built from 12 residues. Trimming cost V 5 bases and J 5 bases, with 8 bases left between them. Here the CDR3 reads CASSPTIDTQYF. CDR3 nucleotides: TGTGCCAGCAGTCCAACAATAGATACGCAGTATTTT.

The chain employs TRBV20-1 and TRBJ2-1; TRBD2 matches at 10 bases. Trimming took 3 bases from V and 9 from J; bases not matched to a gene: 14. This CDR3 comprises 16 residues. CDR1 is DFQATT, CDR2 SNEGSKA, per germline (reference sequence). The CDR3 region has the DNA TGCAGTGCTAGGAATCCCAGCGGGAGGGCCGTTTTTGAGCAGTTCTTC. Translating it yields CSARNPSGRAVFEQFF.

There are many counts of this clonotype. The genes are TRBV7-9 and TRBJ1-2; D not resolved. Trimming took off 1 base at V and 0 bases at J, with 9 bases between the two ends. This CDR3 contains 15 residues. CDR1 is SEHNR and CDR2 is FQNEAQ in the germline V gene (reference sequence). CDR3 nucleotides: TGTGCCAGCAGCTTAGACGGAAGACCTAACTATGGCTACACCTTC. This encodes CASSLDGRPNYGYTF.

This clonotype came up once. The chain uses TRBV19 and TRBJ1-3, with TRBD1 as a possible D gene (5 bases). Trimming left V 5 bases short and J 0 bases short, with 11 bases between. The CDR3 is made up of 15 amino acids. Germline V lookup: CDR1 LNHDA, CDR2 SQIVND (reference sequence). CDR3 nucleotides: TGTGCCAGTAGTCCTCCGGGGGGCTCTGGAAACACCATATATTTT. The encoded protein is CASSPPGGSGNTIYF.

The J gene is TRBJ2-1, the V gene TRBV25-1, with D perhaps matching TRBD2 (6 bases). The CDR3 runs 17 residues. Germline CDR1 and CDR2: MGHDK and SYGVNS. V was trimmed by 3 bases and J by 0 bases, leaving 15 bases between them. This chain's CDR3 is CASSDPHGSSSYNEQFF. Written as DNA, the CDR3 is TGTGCCAGCAGTGATCCACACGGGAGTAGCTCCTACAATGAGCAGTTCTTC.

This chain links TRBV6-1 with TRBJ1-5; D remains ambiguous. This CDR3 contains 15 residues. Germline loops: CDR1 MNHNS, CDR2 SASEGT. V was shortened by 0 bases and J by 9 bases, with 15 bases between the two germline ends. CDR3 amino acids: CASSEAVGGGRPQHF. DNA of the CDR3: TGTGCCAGCAGTGAAGCGGTGGGCGGCGGTAGGCCCCAGCATTTT.

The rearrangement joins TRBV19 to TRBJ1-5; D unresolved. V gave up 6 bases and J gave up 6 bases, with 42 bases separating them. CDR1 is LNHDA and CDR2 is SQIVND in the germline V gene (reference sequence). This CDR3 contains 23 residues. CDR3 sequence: CASSTPDQSRNPGSNLGSQPQHF. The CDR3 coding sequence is TGTGCCAGTAGCACCCCCGACCAGAGCCGGAATCCGGGATCTAACCTGGGGAGTCAGCCCCAGCATTTT.